The 27 T cell receptor beta chains listed next were all sequenced from one sample in a study of OX40 agonist ivuxolimab in advanced cancers. The method was immunoSEQ multiplex PCR; TCRdb's version includes in-frame clones alone and lacks a portion of them. This sample has 60,000 or so clones, with 70% to 90% found just once. The sample here was CD4+ or CD8+ T cells sorted from blood, taken in a trial of the OX40 agonist ivuxolimab. The source is an adult with an advanced solid tumor such as melanoma, head and neck, liver or kidney cancer.

This chain links TRBV7-2 with TRBJ2-1; D assignment may be TRBD1 or TRBD2 (5 bases each). The germline V gene encodes CDR1 SGHTA and CDR2 FQGNSA. V lost 5 bases to trimming and J lost 6 bases, with 17 bases between them. The CDR3 contains 15 residues. DNA of the CDR3: TGTGCCAGCAGCCTAGACAGTGGAGGAGGCAATGAGCAGTTCTTC. It is translated as CASSLDSGGGNEQFF.

This chain's CDR3 is CASSRTLGTETQYF. The CDR3 nucleotides read TGTGCCAGCAGCCGCACACTAGGAACCGAGACCCAGTACTTC. The chain recombines TRBV4-2 with TRBJ2-5; the D gene is possibly TRBD2 (5 bases). With 4 bases removed from V and 5 bases from J, the gap between germline ends came to 14 bases. Germline values: CDR1 LGHNA, CDR2 YNFKEQ. The CDR3 spans 14 residues.

The chain has TRBV6-5 and TRBJ2-7, with D possibly matching TRBD2 (6 bases). V was trimmed by 3 bases and J by 6 bases, leaving 15 bases between them. CDR3 length: 14 residues. The germline gives CDR1 MNHEY, CDR2 SVGAGI. CDR3 sequence (DNA): TGTGCCAGCAGTTATGAGACTAGTTTGAGCGAGCAGTACTTC. Translated, it gives CASSYETSLSEQYF.

J is TRBJ1-3 and V is TRBV7-2, with D hard to call. The V gene lost 4 bases and the J gene lost 0 bases, with 10 bases spanning the gap. Germline V gene sequence: CDR1 SGHTA, CDR2 FQGNSA. The CDR3 extends over 15 amino acids. CDR3 protein: CASSSKGNSGNTIYF. CDR3 DNA sequence: TGTGCCAGCAGCTCGAAGGGAAACTCTGGAAACACCATATATTTT.

The chain couples TRBV7-2 to TRBJ2-7; D call uncertain. V was clipped by 1 base and J by 0 bases, with 7 bases between them. Germline V gene lookup returns CDR1 SGHTA and CDR2 FQGNSA. This CDR3 region has 14 residues. The CDR3 coding sequence is TGTGCCAGCAGCTTAGAACCGAGCTCCTACGAGCAGTACTTC. Its protein is CASSLEPSSYEQYF.

CDR3 in amino acids: CASRDSSNYGYTF. The CDR3, as DNA: TGTGCCAGCAGAGACAGTTCCAACTATGGCTACACCTTC. The genes are TRBV7-2 and TRBJ1-2; a possible D gene is TRBD1 (5 bases). Trimming took 6 bases from V and 2 from J, leaving 10 bases between them. This CDR3 is 13 amino acids long. Per germline, CDR1 SGHTA and CDR2 FQGNSA.

This chain links TRBV11-1 with TRBJ2-7; 11 bases line up with TRBD2. The germline V gene has CDR1 SGHAT and CDR2 FQDESV (reference sequence). Germline trimming cut 5 bases from V and 3 bases from J; bases unmatched to any gene: 15. The CDR3 has 18 residues. Here the CDR3 reads CASSLTGGPGTSGYEQYF. The DNA of the CDR3 is TGTGCCAGCAGCCTGACAGGGGGTCCCGGGACTAGCGGCTACGAGCAGTACTTC.

This chain connects TRBV7-3 to TRBJ2-3; 9 nucleotides align to TRBD2. Germline lookup yields CDR1 SGHTA and CDR2 FQGTGA. V shed 5 bases, J shed 4 bases, and the junction held 13 bases outside the gene matches. CDR3 size: 17 residues. DNA for the CDR3: TGTGCCAGCAGCCTAGGGGGTAGCGGGAGCAGGGCAGATACGCAGTATTTT. Protein sequence: CASSLGGSGSRADTQYF.

The CDR3 DNA is TGTGCCAGCACCACAGGGGCCTTGACCGGGGAGCTGTTTTTT. Translated, it gives CASTTGALTGELFF. The chain links TRBV2 to TRBJ2-2; 7 positions match TRBD1. Losses at the gene ends were 7 bases for V and 5 bases for J; bases not matched to a gene: 7. CDR1 and CDR2 (germline): SNHLY, FYNNEI. CDR3 length equals 14 residues.

The chain links TRBV21-1 to TRBJ2-7; the D call in the table, TRBD1, was not verified against the DNA. TRBV21-1 is deemed a pseudogene. CDR3 length: 12 amino acids. The CDR3 sequence: CASSKSGTGTHF. Written as DNA, the CDR3 is TGTGCCAGCAGCAAAAGTGGAACAGGGACCCACTTC.

This sequence joins TRBV7-9 and TRBJ2-7, with TRBD2 as a possible D gene (6 bases). Trimming pared 3 bases from V and 7 bases from J, leaving 13 bases between. The CDR3 extends over 13 amino acids. Germline CDR1 SEHNR, CDR2 FQNEAQ (reference sequence). In DNA, the CDR3 is TGTGCCAGCAGCTTGGGCGGTGGGGGGGAGCAGTACTTC. This codes for CASSLGGGGEQYF.

For the CDR3, the DNA is TGTGCCAGCAGGGCGGACAGGAGAAACTATGGCTACACCTTC. This gives the protein CASRADRRNYGYTF. The gene calls are TRBV6-5 and TRBJ1-2; TRBD1 matches at 7 bases. Germline CDR1 is MNHEY and CDR2 is SVGAGI. The CDR3 is made up of 14 amino acids. V shed 6 bases, J shed 2 bases, and the junction held 6 bases outside the gene matches.

The chain recombines TRBV5-1 with TRBJ2-1; D is ambiguous. V was pared by 0 bases and J by 9 bases, with 10 bases between. CDR3 size: 13 residues. Germline V gene data show CDR1 as SGHRS and CDR2 as YFSETQ. The CDR3: CASSLALEVEQFF. The DNA for the CDR3 is TGCGCCAGCAGCTTGGCCTTAGAGGTTGAGCAGTTCTTC. Filled out from reference TRBV5-1 and TRBJ2-1, the complete variable domain reads KAGVTQTPRYLIKTRGQQVTLSCSPISGHRSVSWYQQTPGQGLQFLFEYFSETQRNKGNFPGRFSGRQFSNSRSEMNVSTLELGDSALYLCASSLALEVEQFFGPGTRLTVL.

In its sample, this clone was seen a few times. The chain links TRBV19 to TRBJ1-2, with 12 bases identical to TRBD1. The V segment lost 5 bases and the J segment 4 bases; nucleotides outside the gene matches: 5. The CDR3 has 15 residues. Germline lookup yields CDR1 LNHDA and CDR2 SQIVND (reference sequence). The CDR3 DNA reads TGTGCCAGTAGTGGGGGGACAGGGGGCGTCTATGGCTACACCTTC. This translates into CASSGGTGGVYGYTF.

The chain couples TRBV14 to TRBJ2-1, with TRBD2 identical over 9 bases. V lost 0 bases, J lost 8 bases, and 26 bases stayed unmatched. Looked up from germline, CDR1 is SGHDN and CDR2 is FVKESK. The CDR3 contains 22 residues. CDR3: CASSQDLIRRLTAREGSDEQFF. CDR3 bases: TGTGCCAGCAGCCAAGATTTGATCCGTCGGCTGACTGCGCGGGAGGGAAGCGATGAGCAGTTCTTC.

The chain joins TRBV28 to TRBJ1-2; 11 bases are a match to TRBD1. The germline CDR1 and CDR2 sequences are MDHEN and SYDVKM. With 4 bases clipped from V and 8 bases from J, the junction kept 6 bases outside the gene matches. This CDR3 has 14 amino acids. In nucleotides, the CDR3 is TGTGCCAGCAGTTGGGACAGGGGGGACGCCGGCTACACCTTC. It encodes CASSWDRGDAGYTF.

The chain joins TRBV28 to TRBJ1-4, with 9 bases aligning to TRBD1. Germline V gives CDR1 MDHEN, CDR2 SYDVKM. The CDR3 totals 20 residues. After removal of 6 bases from V and 8 bases from J, the junction contained 25 bases not matched to a gene. CDR3 sequence: CASSTQPGQGFTGLREKLFF. The CDR3 DNA sequence: TGTGCCAGCAGCACACAACCGGGACAGGGTTTTACGGGCCTTCGGGAAAAACTGTTTTTT.

This chain connects TRBV7-6 to TRBJ2-7; D may be TRBD1 (5 bases). The V gene lost 2 bases and the J gene lost 3 bases, with 20 bases spanning the gap. The CDR3 sequence is 17 residues long. Germline CDR1 SGHVS, CDR2 FNYEAQ. DNA for the CDR3: TGTGCCAGCAGCTTACTTGAAGGGGCCAGGGTTGTCTACGAGCAGTACTTC. Translation gives CASSLLEGARVVYEQYF.

Remarks on this clone: One end of the junction does not line up with germline, which may come from a read error. The chain carries TRBV7-9 and TRBJ1-3; D is unclear. Germline CDR1 SEHNR, CDR2 FQNEAQ (reference sequence). This CDR3 contains 14 residues. For the CDR3, the DNA is TGTGTCAGCCATGGCCACCTCTCTGGAAACACCATATATTTT. This encodes CVSHGHLSGNTIYF.

The chain has TRBV7-2 and TRBJ2-4, with 7 nucleotides matching TRBD1. J lost 0 bases, V lost 4 bases, and 9 bases had no gene match. CDR1 SGHTA and CDR2 FQGNSA come from the germline V gene. CDR3 length equals 17 residues. The CDR3 region has the DNA TGTGCCAGCAGCTCCCCCGCGACAGGGAAAGCCAAAAACATTCAGTACTTC. This translates into CASSSPATGKAKNIQYF.

The chain's CDR3 is CASSSQSGNTEAFF. CDR3 in DNA: TGTGCCAGCAGCTCGCAATCTGGGAACACTGAAGCTTTCTTT. The genes are TRBV7-9 and TRBJ1-1; no reliable D call. The CDR3 runs to 14 residues. Germline V CDR1 and CDR2: SEHNR, FQNEAQ (reference sequence). Trimming took 4 bases from V and 1 from J, leaving 10 bases between them.

V usage is TRBV6-5 and J usage is TRBJ2-3, with 8 bases fitting TRBD1. Germline CDR1 is MNHEY and CDR2 is SVGAGI. The CDR3 extends over 14 amino acids. With V trimmed by 5 bases and J by 4 bases, 5 bases remained unmatched. CDR3 loop: CASSRRTGSDTQYF. CDR3 DNA: TGTGCCAGCAGTCGTCGGACAGGGTCAGATACGCAGTATTTT.

The chain has TRBV18 and TRBJ1-4; D unresolved. Germline V lookup: CDR1 KGHSH, CDR2 LQKENI. The CDR3 covers 13 residues. With 3 bases removed from V and 3 bases from J, the gap between germline ends came to 5 bases. The CDR3 loop is CASSPGANEKLFF. The CDR3 coding sequence is TGTGCCAGCTCACCCGGGGCTAATGAAAAACTGTTTTTT.

In its sample, this clone was seen a few times. The chain recombines TRBV5-1 with TRBJ2-1; 7 bases align to TRBD2. The germline CDR1 and CDR2 sequences are SGHRS and YFSETQ. V gave up 4 bases and J gave up 4 bases; unmatched junction bases: 11. The CDR3 loop spans 16 amino acids. The CDR3 loop is CASSPIAGRSYNEQFF. As DNA, the CDR3 is TGCGCCAGCAGCCCAATAGCGGGCCGCTCTTACAATGAGCAGTTCTTC.

For this clone: Other nucleotide sequences in the sample specify the same CDR3. The V and J genes are TRBV27 and TRBJ1-5; 7 nucleotides match TRBD1. With 3 bases clipped from V and 9 bases from J, the junction kept 11 bases outside the gene matches. This CDR3 is 15 amino acids long. Germline-derived CDR1 and CDR2 are MNHEY and SMNVEV (reference sequence). As DNA, the CDR3 is TGTGCCAGCAGTTTGACAGGGAGGAGTTCGGGGCCCCAGCATTTT. Translating gives CASSLTGRSSGPQHF.

The rearrangement links TRBV19 to TRBJ1-3; the D is unclear. Germline V gene data show CDR1 as LNHDA and CDR2 as SQIVND (reference sequence). The germline V and J ends were trimmed by 9 bases and 0 bases, with 9 bases remaining between them. CDR3 length equals 13 residues. The CDR3 sequence is CASGTFSGNTIYF. The DNA of the CDR3 is TGTGCCAGCGGCACGTTCTCTGGAAACACCATATATTTT.

This chain uses TRBV19 with TRBJ1-1; 7 nucleotides line up with TRBD1. After removal of 3 bases from V and 4 bases from J, the junction contained 8 bases not matched to a gene. Looked up from germline, CDR1 is LNHDA and CDR2 is SQIVND (reference sequence). There are 15 residues in the CDR3. DNA of the CDR3: TGTGCCAGTAGTATGTTACAGGGGTCGGGCACTGAAGCTTTCTTT. As protein: CASSMLQGSGTEAFF.